The 12 T cell receptor beta chains presented below share a single source sample, sequenced in a study of PD-1 blockade in classical Hodgkin lymphoma. Profiling relied on immunoSEQ multiplex PCR, and the TCRdb table lists in-frame clones only, not all of them. The data show roughly 17,000 clones, roughly 90% seen once. Time point described: newly diagnosed, previously untreated cHL patient sample. Material for sequencing was peripheral blood mononuclear cells (PBMCs). These receptors originate from a human donor with classical Hodgkin lymphoma.

The chain recombines TRBV6-1 with TRBJ2-5; a weak D match, TRBD2 (5 bases). Germline V gene lookup returns CDR1 MNHNS and CDR2 SASEGT. Deletions cut 1 base from V and 12 bases from J, with 9 bases between. This CDR3 has 11 residues. The CDR3 loop is CASSEEWREYF. CDR3 bases: TGTGCCAGCAGTGAAGAGTGGCGGGAGTACTTC.

The V call is TRBV28, the J call TRBJ2-3, with 7 bases lining up with TRBD2. Germline CDR1 reads MDHEN; CDR2 reads SYDVKM. The ends lost 2 bases at V and 1 base at J; junction bases unmatched: 3. This CDR3 spans 15 amino acids. Here the CDR3 reads CASSLLAARTDTQYF. Here the CDR3 DNA reads TGTGCCAGCAGTTTACTAGCGGCCCGCACAGATACGCAGTATTTT.

This clone was detected a few times. This chain joins TRBV5-8 and TRBJ2-5, with D possibly TRBD2 on 5 matching bases. Germline V gene data show CDR1 as SGHTS and CDR2 as YDEGEE. With 4 bases removed from V and 5 bases from J, the gap between germline ends came to 18 bases. The CDR3 length is 15 residues. The DNA of the CDR3 is TGTGCCAGCAGCCGACTTGAGGGTCAAAGGGAGACCCAGTACTTC. Amino acid sequence: CASSRLEGQRETQYF.

The genes are TRBV7-2 and TRBJ1-1, with D unclear. V was trimmed by 5 bases and J by 9 bases, leaving 19 bases between them. CDR3 length: 14 amino acids. From germline, CDR1 is SGHTA and CDR2 FQGNSA. CDR3 nucleotide sequence: TGTGCCAGCAGCCCCGACCCGGGGAGCAGGAAAGCTTTCTTT. This codes for CASSPDPGSRKAFF.

This clone has a single count. J is TRBJ1-2 and V is TRBV7-9, with D perhaps TRBD1 (5 bases). Trimming took off 7 bases at V and 2 bases at J, with 11 bases between the two ends. Per germline, CDR1 SEHNR and CDR2 FQNEAQ (reference sequence). The CDR3 is 13 residues long. The CDR3 DNA reads as TGTGCCAGCAACCCACAGGTGAACTATGGCTACACCTTC. Protein: CASNPQVNYGYTF.

The chain is built from TRBV28 and TRBJ2-1; a weak D match, TRBD2 (6 bases). This CDR3 region has 15 residues. Germline lookup yields CDR1 MDHEN and CDR2 SYDVKM. The V end was cut by 7 bases, the J end by 2 bases, with 15 bases between. The CDR3: CASNPTSGPYNEQFF. As DNA, the CDR3 is TGTGCCAGCAACCCGACTAGTGGTCCCTACAATGAGCAGTTCTTC. Full variable domain (rest looked up from reference TRBV28 and TRBJ2-1): DVKVTQSSRYLVKRTGEKVFLECVQDMDHENMFWYRQDPGLGLRLIYFSYDVKMKEKGDIPEGYSVSREKKERFSLILESASTNQTSMYLCASNPTSGPYNEQFFGPGTRLTVL.

This clone was recorded a few times. The rearrangement joins TRBV28 to TRBJ1-5; no clear D. Per germline, CDR1 MDHEN and CDR2 SYDVKM. V lost 3 bases, J lost 4 bases, and 16 bases lay in between. The CDR3 totals 16 residues. The CDR3 here is CASSFPIGVRNQPQHF. CDR3 coding DNA: TGTGCCAGCAGTTTCCCGATCGGCGTGCGGAATCAGCCCCAGCATTTT. The whole variable domain, remainder taken from reference TRBV28 and TRBJ1-5, is DVKVTQSSRYLVKRTGEKVFLECVQDMDHENMFWYRQDPGLGLRLIYFSYDVKMKEKGDIPEGYSVSREKKERFSLILESASTNQTSMYLCASSFPIGVRNQPQHFGDGTRLSIL.

This rearrangement joins TRBV5-1 to TRBJ2-3; no reliable D call. The germline V and J ends were trimmed by 0 bases and 4 bases, with 18 bases remaining between them. Germline V gives CDR1 SGHRS, CDR2 YFSETQ. CDR3 length equals 17 residues. CDR3 amino acids: CASSLVGPLLRPDTQYF. For the CDR3, the DNA is TGCGCCAGCAGCTTGGTTGGCCCCTTATTAAGGCCAGATACGCAGTATTTT. Looking up the rest from reference TRBV5-1 and TRBJ2-3 gives the full variable domain: KAGVTQTPRYLIKTRGQQVTLSCSPISGHRSVSWYQQTPGQGLQFLFEYFSETQRNKGNFPGRFSGRQFSNSRSEMNVSTLELGDSALYLCASSLVGPLLRPDTQYFGPGTRLTVL.

This sequence joins TRBV2 and TRBJ1-1, with a weak D call TRBD1 (5 bases). The CDR3 sequence is 13 residues long. Germline V gene data show CDR1 as SNHLY and CDR2 as FYNNEI. The V gene lost 8 bases and the J gene lost 1 base, with 11 bases spanning the gap. The CDR3 loop is CASGVRGNTEAFF. The CDR3 DNA reads as TGTGCCAGCGGGGTTAGGGGGAACACTGAAGCTTTCTTT.

This chain joins TRBV6-5 and TRBJ2-2, with 8 nucleotides matching TRBD1. The ends lost 2 bases at V and 5 bases at J; junction bases unmatched: 7. Per germline, CDR1 MNHEY and CDR2 SVGAGI. The CDR3 has 16 residues. In nucleotides, the CDR3 is TGTGCCAGCAGTTACACCGGGACAGGCGGAACCGGGGAGCTGTTTTTT. Translation: CASSYTGTGGTGELFF.

The chain has TRBV7-9 and TRBJ2-2; D is possibly TRBD2 (5 bases). Trimming stripped 4 bases from V and 6 bases from J, with 15 bases between. The germline gives CDR1 SEHNR, CDR2 FQNEAQ (reference sequence). There are 15 residues in the CDR3. CDR3 sequence (DNA): TGTGCCAGCAGCTCCTCAGGAGGACGGGCCGGGGAGCTGTTTTTT. Amino acid sequence: CASSSSGGRAGELFF. The whole variable domain, filled in from reference TRBV7-9 and TRBJ2-2, reads DTGVSQNPRHKITKRGQNVTFRCDPISEHNRLYWYRQTLGQGPEFLTYFQNEAQLEKSRLLSDRFSAERPKGSFSTLEIQRTEQGDSAMYLCASSSSGGRAGELFFGEGSRLTVL.

J is TRBJ2-6 and V is TRBV7-9, with 8 bases identical to TRBD1. The ends lost 8 bases at V and 0 bases at J; junction bases unmatched: 9. Germline V gene data show CDR1 as SEHNR and CDR2 as FQNEAQ (reference sequence). The CDR3 consists of 17 residues. CDR3 sequence: CASQSTGVSSGANVLTF. The CDR3 coding sequence is TGTGCCAGCCAATCGACAGGGGTGAGCTCTGGGGCCAACGTCCTGACTTTC.